This T cell receptor beta chain comes out of a study of T-cell reconstitution after alpha-beta-depleted transplantation in children. Preparing the TCRbeta library involved the use of unique molecular identifiers. One entry per CDR3 protein, called by TCRdb with MiXCR from the PCR reads. The sample gives 280,000 or so distinct CDR3 sequences, 11% of which show up once; about a quarter is in the top ten. Trimming took off 5 bases at V and 2 bases at J, with 15 bases between the two ends. The CDR3 contains 15 residues. Germline CDR1 SQVTM, CDR2 ANQGSEA. This clonotype was counted ten times or more. Its antigen is undetermined. Study-level results: One year post-transplant, T-cell counts and diversity were largely derived from T cells produced anew. About two months after transplant, alpha-beta T cells reportedly came from several hundred expanded graft clones. Some patients' high day-60 TCRbeta diversity was traced to surviving recipient T cells and thymic progenitors.

The specimen was peripheral blood, collected 180 days after TCRalphabeta/CD19-depleted stem cell transplant. The chain carries TRBV29-1 and TRBJ2-2; a weak D match, TRBD1 (6 bases). The receptor comes from a male patient aged 2-10 years who had a stem cell transplant for chronic granulomatous disease, so the T cells may come from the graft donor. The CDR3 reads CSVLPGTSNTGELFF. CDR3 DNA: TGCAGCGTTCTCCCCGGGACAAGTAACACCGGGGAGCTGTTTTTT.